This TCR beta chain is from a study of T cell repertoires in cytomegalovirus infection. Study at large: Carrying CMV and the relevant HLA type showed in public TCR beta signatures.

Study findings and constraints: There were HLA-C-restricted CMV-specific TCR beta clonotypes dominating the ex vivo response. Public TCR beta family frequency separated CMV-and-HLA carriers, including in an independent cohort.

TCRdb analysed the reads with MiXCR anew, one entry per CDR3 protein. The repertoire has 45,000 to 75,000 distinct CDR3 sequences, around 30% of them found once; the top ten carry 65% to 80%. CDR1 MNHEY and CDR2 SVGAGI come from the germline V gene. The CDR3 runs 15 residues. Trimming took 5 bases from V and 4 from J, leaving 12 bases between them. With regard to this clonotype: The antigen is unknown.

This chain connects TRBV6-5 to TRBJ1-6, with D unclear. This sequence was found in a human donor in good health (CMV status not recorded). Some clones in this sample may be carry-over from other donors' samples. The sequenced sample was PBMCs, sequenced either directly or after in vitro stimulation (not recorded which). The CDR3 spells CASSRGWIYNSPLHF. CDR3 bases: TGTGCCAGCAGTCGAGGATGGATTTATAATTCACCCCTCCACTTT.